This T cell receptor beta chain stems from a study of identical twins. This clonotype appeared many times. The antigen is not known. The CDR3 consists of 14 residues. Trimming took 1 base from V and 8 from J, leaving 12 bases between them. CDR1 SGHTA and CDR2 FQGNSA come from the germline V gene. Regarding the study as a whole: Donors were not followed over many years; analysis was cross-sectional. Cord blood beta clonotypes that were abundant carried fewer insertions, and memory repertoires showed no such trend. Out-of-frame alpha sequences shared between twins exhibited an excess of low generation probability.

MiXCR, run by TCRdb on the 5' RACE reads, gives a single entry per CDR3 protein. The sample holds approximately 600,000 distinct CDR3 sequences, less than 9% seen once. These data were also reused for a study on yellow fever vaccine responses in identical twins.

Input material: PBMCs. This receptor was obtained from a woman younger than 30 in good health. This chain uses TRBV7-2 with TRBJ2-1; D remains ambiguous. CDR3 bases: TGTGCCAGCAGCTTAGGCCCAAATAGCTATGAGCAGTTCTTC. Its translation: CASSLGPNSYEQFF.